These 21 T cell receptor beta chains originate from one sample sequenced in a study of shared clonotypes between healthy human individuals. Libraries were prepared by immunoSEQ multiplex PCR; TCRdb keeps only in-frame clonotypes and omits some of them. The sample lists around 980,000 clones, approximately 80% seen once, with 0.6% to 0.7% in the top ten. The sample was memory CD4+ T cells from PBMCs. Subset given: CD45RA-negative fraction. These receptors originate from a man in his late teens or twenties in good health. Some clones in this sample may be carry-over from other donors' samples.

This chain links TRBV7-2 with TRBJ1-5; TRBD1 aligns across 9 bases. Looked up from germline, CDR1 is SGHTA and CDR2 is FQGNSA. The V segment lost 7 bases and the J segment 5 bases; nucleotides outside the gene matches: 6. The CDR3 covers 14 residues. The CDR3 bases are TGTGCCAGCACAGAGGACAGGGGATATCAGCCCCAGCATTTT. As protein: CASTEDRGYQPQHF.

This chain connects TRBV28 to TRBJ1-1, with a weak D call TRBD1 (5 bases). Germline V gene data show CDR1 as MDHEN and CDR2 as SYDVKM. Trimming stripped 7 bases from V and 10 bases from J, with 16 bases between. This CDR3 is built from 12 residues. This CDR3 is CASNSGAVRAFF. The CDR3 DNA reads TGTGCCAGCAACTCCGGGGCGGTTAGAGCTTTCTTT. The whole variable domain, filled in from reference TRBV28 and TRBJ1-1, reads DVKVTQSSRYLVKRTGEKVFLECVQDMDHENMFWYRQDPGLGLRLIYFSYDVKMKEKGDIPEGYSVSREKKERFSLILESASTNQTSMYLCASNSGAVRAFFGQGTRLTVV.

The genes are TRBV11-1 and TRBJ2-1; TRBD1 matches 8 bases. V shed 3 bases, J shed 3 bases, and the junction held 4 bases outside the gene matches. This CDR3 is 15 amino acids long. CDR1 and CDR2 (germline): SGHAT, FQDESV (reference sequence). CDR3 DNA: TGTGCCAGCAGCTTGGAGACAGGGGACTACAATGAGCAGTTCTTC. It is translated as CASSLETGDYNEQFF.

The J gene is TRBJ2-4, the V gene TRBV30; TRBD2 matches at 12 bases. CDR1 is GTSNPN and CDR2 is SVGIG in the germline V gene (reference sequence). CDR3 length equals 16 residues. V lost 2 bases and J lost 3; bases outside the gene matches: 5. Written as DNA, the CDR3 is TGTGCCTGGAGTACGCTAGCGGGAGGGGGCAAAAACATTCAGTACTTC. Translation: CAWSTLAGGGKNIQYF.

This clone was detected only a few times. Other DNA sequences in this sample translate to the same CDR3. The chain uses TRBV27 and TRBJ1-3; TRBD1 matches 9 bases. The CDR3 is made up of 14 amino acids. J gave up 4 bases and V 5 bases, and 3 bases lay outside the gene matches. CDR1 and CDR2 from the germline V gene are MNHEY and SMNVEV (reference sequence). CDR3 loop: CASSRTGEGNTIYF. In DNA, the CDR3 is TGTGCCAGCAGTAGGACAGGGGAAGGAAACACCATATATTTT.

The chain joins TRBV5-6 to TRBJ2-3; 9 nucleotides align to TRBD2. Germline V gene data show CDR1 as SGHDT and CDR2 as YYEEEE. The CDR3 length is 15 residues. V shed 0 bases and J 4 bases; nucleotides not matched to a gene: 3. The chain's CDR3 is CASSLGGRGPDTQYF. CDR3 bases: TGTGCCAGCAGCTTGGGCGGGAGGGGCCCAGATACGCAGTATTTT.

The chain has TRBV7-9 and TRBJ1-1; a weak D match, TRBD1 (5 bases). The germline CDR1 and CDR2 sequences are SEHNR and FQNEAQ (reference sequence). Trimming left V 2 bases short and J 6 bases short, with 13 bases between. The CDR3 is made up of 14 amino acids. CDR3 bases: TGTGCCAGCAGCTTATTCCAGGGCCGGGCTGAAGCTTTCTTT. Residues: CASSLFQGRAEAFF.

The chain employs TRBV27 and TRBJ2-7; D is uncertain. Deletions cut 8 bases from V and 3 bases from J, with 11 bases between. The CDR3 sequence is 12 residues long. Germline CDR1 is MNHEY and CDR2 is SMNVEV (reference sequence). The CDR3 sequence: CASAPGIYEQYF. The CDR3, as DNA: TGTGCCAGCGCCCCCGGTATCTACGAGCAGTACTTC.

V gene TRBV15 combines with J gene TRBJ1-5; D gene unclear. The germline CDR1 and CDR2 sequences are LNHNV and YYDKDF (reference sequence). With 6 bases removed from V and 6 bases from J, the gap between germline ends came to 12 bases. This CDR3 is built from 13 residues. CDR3 sequence (DNA): TGTGCCACCAGGCCGACGGGGTCTCAGCCCCAGCATTTT. Translated, it gives CATRPTGSQPQHF.

The chain employs TRBV11-1 and TRBJ2-7, with D uncertain. The V gene's germline CDR1 is SGHAT and CDR2 FQDESV (reference sequence). The V end lost 1 base, the J end lost 0 bases, and 13 bases lay between the germline ends. The CDR3 loop spans 16 amino acids. The CDR3 DNA reads TGTGCCAGCAGCTTAGGCCCCTCCCCCAGCTCCTACGAGCAGTACTTC. This translates into CASSLGPSPSSYEQYF.

V gene TRBV6-4 combines with J gene TRBJ2-3; D is uncertain. V was trimmed by 5 bases and J by 1 base, leaving 10 bases between them. Germline V gene data show CDR1 as MRHNA and CDR2 as SNTAGT. This CDR3 comprises 14 residues. CDR3 amino acids: CASSWNPGTDTQYF. The DNA of the CDR3 is TGTGCCAGCAGTTGGAATCCCGGCACAGATACGCAGTATTTT.

This clone was found once. The chain joins TRBV18 to TRBJ2-7, with D possibly TRBD1 on 7 matching bases. V was cut by 2 bases and J by 2 bases, with 16 bases left in between. CDR1 is KGHSH and CDR2 is LQKENI in the germline V gene. This CDR3 is built from 16 residues. This chain's CDR3 is CASSPFPGGQTYEQYF. For the CDR3, the DNA is TGTGCCAGCTCACCATTCCCCGGGGGACAGACCTACGAGCAGTACTTC.

This clone turned up a few times. The chain uses TRBV6-6 and TRBJ2-1; D might be TRBD1 or TRBD2, each matching 6 bases. V lost 9 bases and J lost 2, with 8 bases in between. Per the germline V gene, CDR1 is MNHNY and CDR2 is SVGAGI (reference sequence). This CDR3 is 12 amino acids long. The CDR3: CASGGPYNEQFF. The CDR3 coding sequence is TGTGCCAGTGGGGGGCCCTACAATGAGCAGTTCTTC.

Concerning this clone itself: Other DNA sequences in the sample encode the same CDR3. The V call is TRBV5-1, the J call TRBJ1-1; D is undetermined. The germline V gene encodes CDR1 SGHRS and CDR2 YFSETQ. This CDR3 is built from 12 residues. The V end was cut by 0 bases, the J end by 8 bases, with 8 bases between. CDR3 in amino acids: CASSLAESEAFF. The CDR3 region has the DNA TGCGCCAGCAGCTTGGCCGAGTCCGAAGCTTTCTTT.

The gene calls are TRBV19 and TRBJ2-5; the D gene is possibly TRBD2 (7 bases). This CDR3 has 15 amino acids. Trimming shortened V by 5 bases and J by 5 bases, and 18 bases separated the two germline ends. Germline CDR1 LNHDA, CDR2 SQIVND (reference sequence). Here the CDR3 DNA reads TGTGCCAGTAGTGTACAGGGAGGGCTTGGGGAGACCCAGTACTTC. This codes for CASSVQGGLGETQYF.

This chain links TRBV6-1 with TRBJ2-7, with 10 bases lining up with TRBD1. J lost 2 bases, V lost 7 bases, and 5 bases had no gene match. The CDR3 has 14 residues. Germline assignment: CDR1 MNHNS and CDR2 SASEGT. In DNA form, the CDR3 reads TGTGCCAGCAACCCGGGACAGGGGACCTACGAGCAGTACTTC. Encoded protein: CASNPGQGTYEQYF.

This chain connects TRBV4-1 to TRBJ2-3; 10 bases agree with TRBD2. V dropped 4 bases and J dropped 6; count of bases not matched to a gene: 10. The CDR3 extends over 16 amino acids. CDR1 is MGHRA, CDR2 YSYEKL, per germline. The CDR3 DNA reads TGCGCCAGCAGCCTTAAAGCGGGAGGGGGAACGGATACGCAGTATTTT. This sequence encodes CASSLKAGGGTDTQYF.

This clone was picked up a small number of times. The chain uses TRBV29-1 and TRBJ2-3; TRBD2 agrees at 8 bases. Germline CDR1 and CDR2: SQVTM and ANQGSEA. This CDR3 has 13 residues. Unmatched junction bases numbered 4, after V lost 7 bases and J lost 1 base. The CDR3 protein is CSADGGGTDTQYF. CDR3 nucleotide sequence: TGCAGCGCCGACGGGGGGGGCACAGATACGCAGTATTTT.

The chain employs TRBV18 and TRBJ2-7, with D maybe TRBD1 (5 bases). The CDR3 has 16 amino acids. V lost 0 bases and J 0 bases, leaving 12 bases between the germline ends. CDR1 is KGHSH and CDR2 is LQKENI in the germline V gene. Written as DNA, the CDR3 is TGTGCCAGCTCACCACCTTCAGGGTTAAGCTCCTACGAGCAGTACTTC. This codes for CASSPPSGLSSYEQYF.

As for this clone: One base away lies a much larger clone, so this may be a sequencing read error. The chain is built from TRBV6-1 and TRBJ1-5; no clear D gene. The CDR3 runs 13 residues. V lost 10 bases and J 3 bases, leaving 13 bases between the germline ends. CDR1 is MNHNS and CDR2 is SASEGT in the germline V gene. The DNA for the CDR3 is TGTGCCACCACGGCCCGACTCAATCAGCCCCAGCATTTT. It codes for CATTARLNQPQHF.

J is TRBJ1-1 and V is TRBV28, with 11 bases aligning to TRBD1. The CDR3 consists of 15 residues. Per the germline V gene, CDR1 is MDHEN and CDR2 is SYDVKM. Trimming removed 7 bases from V and 5 bases from J; junction bases left unmatched: 9. CDR3 residues: CASNDGQGARTEAFF. CDR3 bases: TGTGCCAGCAACGATGGACAGGGGGCACGAACTGAAGCTTTCTTT.